The 15 T cell receptor beta chains in this list originate from one sample, sequenced in a study of early T cells in non-severe SARS-CoV-2 infection. Each CDR3 protein is one row after TCRdb ran MiXCR on the 5' RACE reads. The sample lists roughly 110,000 distinct CDR3 sequences, around 10% occurring once. The sample comprised whole blood. The source of these receptors is an adult who was a healthcare worker with PCR-confirmed SARS-CoV-2 infection or an uninfected control (not recorded which).

Many counts were recorded for this clonotype. The V call is TRBV20-1, the J call TRBJ1-1, with D unclear. Germline V CDR1 and CDR2: DFQATT, SNEGSKA (reference sequence). V gave up 4 bases and J gave up 2 bases, with 11 bases separating them. The CDR3 totals 13 residues. Here the CDR3 reads CSAMWQINTEAFF. The CDR3 DNA reads TGCAGTGCTATGTGGCAGATAAACACTGAAGCTTTCTTT.

This clonotype has ten or more counts. The chain joins TRBV7-3 to TRBJ2-3; D is ambiguous. V was pared by 3 bases and J by 2 bases, with 15 bases between. Germline V gene sequence: CDR1 SGHTA, CDR2 FQGTGA. The CDR3 has 16 residues. In DNA, the CDR3 is TGTGCCAGCAGCTTTGGGGTCACGGGCCACACAGATACGCAGTATTTT. Protein sequence: CASSFGVTGHTDTQYF.

This clonotype was seen many times. The V call is TRBV11-1, the J call TRBJ2-3, with D unresolved. The CDR3 totals 15 residues. The germline gives CDR1 SGHAT, CDR2 FQDESV (reference sequence). V lost 2 bases and J lost 3, with 12 bases in between. Written as DNA, the CDR3 is TGTGCCAGCAGCTTATCTATGCGAGTAACAGATACGCAGTATTTT. Translating it yields CASSLSMRVTDTQYF.

This clonotype showed up just a few times. This chain uses TRBV5-1 with TRBJ2-3; 9 positions agree with TRBD2. Losses at the gene ends were 4 bases for V and 2 bases for J; bases not matched to a gene: 5. This CDR3 spans 15 amino acids. Germline assignment: CDR1 SGHRS and CDR2 YFSETQ. The CDR3 DNA is TGCGCCAGCAGCACCCCTAGCGGGGACACAGATACGCAGTATTTT. It is translated as CASSTPSGDTDTQYF.

The chain combines TRBV7-2 with TRBJ2-7; D might be TRBD1 or TRBD2, each matching 5 bases. Deletions cut 5 bases from V and 0 bases from J, with 14 bases between. The CDR3 has 15 amino acids. CDR1 is SGHTA and CDR2 is FQGNSA in the germline V gene. The CDR3 DNA reads as TGTGCCAGCAGCGTGAGGGACGGTGACTCCTACGAGCAGTACTTC. Translated, it gives CASSVRDGDSYEQYF.

The sample holds a few counts of this clonotype. Here the CDR3 reads CSPMIAGSGPSSSYEQYF. In DNA form, the CDR3 reads TGCAGTCCAATGATAGCGGGATCGGGACCGTCGAGTTCCTACGAGCAGTACTTC. The chain links TRBV20-1 to TRBJ2-7, with 8 bases matching TRBD2. The V segment lost 8 bases and the J segment 1 base; nucleotides outside the gene matches: 22. The CDR3 sequence is 18 residues long. The germline CDR1 and CDR2 sequences are DFQATT and SNEGSKA (reference sequence).

The V gene is TRBV12-3 or TRBV12-4, the J gene TRBJ2-7; D is perhaps TRBD1 (6 bases). The CDR3 is made up of 16 amino acids. The V end was cut by 3 bases, the J end by 0 bases, with 15 bases between. This chain's CDR3 is CASSLGQDSLSYEQYF. CDR3 nucleotide sequence: TGTGCCAGCAGTTTGGGGCAGGACAGCCTCTCCTACGAGCAGTACTTC.

This clonotype has just a few counts. The chain uses TRBV12-3 or TRBV12-4 and TRBJ1-2; the match to TRBD1 covers 11 bases. Trimming took 6 bases from V and 3 from J; bases not matched to a gene: 3. The CDR3 is made up of 14 amino acids. CDR3 sequence (DNA): TGTGCCAGCAGCGGACAGGGGGCTTACTATGGCTACACCTTC. It translates to CASSGQGAYYGYTF.

This clonotype was counted at least ten times. The chain carries TRBV15 and TRBJ1-2; a possible D gene is TRBD1 (5 bases). The germline CDR1 and CDR2 sequences are LNHNV and YYDKDF (reference sequence). Trimming pared 0 bases from V and 4 bases from J, leaving 21 bases between. This CDR3 is 18 amino acids long. In DNA, the CDR3 is TGTGCCACCAGCAGAGACGGGACCTCGACCGACTCTCTCTATGGCTACACCTTC. Translated: CATSRDGTSTDSLYGYTF.

The gene calls are TRBV5-4 and TRBJ2-5; D might be TRBD2 (7 bases). CDR3 length: 15 amino acids. Trimming removed 1 base from V and 3 bases from J, with 13 bases in between. CDR1 and CDR2 (germline): SGHNT, YYREEE (reference sequence). CDR3 nucleotides: TGTGCCAGCAGCTTGCAGGGAGGGGGGAAAGAGACCCAGTACTTC. Translating it yields CASSLQGGGKETQYF.

This clonotype was seen at least ten times. The V call is TRBV20-1, the J call TRBJ1-1, with TRBD1 identical over 7 bases. The CDR3 totals 11 residues. Germline V lookup: CDR1 DFQATT, CDR2 SNEGSKA (reference sequence). V gave up 3 bases and J gave up 7 bases; unmatched junction bases: 2. The chain's CDR3 is CSARGQLEAFF. Written as DNA, the CDR3 is TGCAGTGCTAGGGGACAGCTTGAAGCTTTCTTT.

The chain links TRBV20-1 to TRBJ1-5; no definite D call. The CDR3 is 15 amino acids. With 0 bases removed from V and 0 bases from J, the gap between germline ends came to 9 bases. The V gene's germline CDR1 is DFQATT and CDR2 SNEGSKA (reference sequence). The chain's CDR3 is CSARDSQLSNQPQHF. In DNA, the CDR3 is TGCAGTGCTAGAGATTCACAGCTTAGCAATCAGCCCCAGCATTTT.

Details on this clonotype: The CDR3 carries no conserved terminal phenylalanine or tryptophan, so it likely arises from a read error. The chain uses TRBV28 and TRBJ2-5, with 7 nucleotides matching TRBD2. Per the germline V gene, CDR1 is MDHEN and CDR2 is SYDVKM. The length of the CDR3 is 14 residues. Trimming took 3 bases from V and 5 from J; bases not matched to a gene: 6. CDR3 protein: CASSFPSGTETQYI. CDR3 DNA: TGTGCCAGCAGTTTCCCTAGCGGAACGGAGACCCAGTACATC.

This rearrangement joins TRBV6-1 to TRBJ2-1; D remains ambiguous. V was clipped by 5 bases and J by 8 bases, with 19 bases between them. CDR3 length equals 15 residues. Per germline, CDR1 MNHNS and CDR2 SASEGT. CDR3 protein: CASSPPAAEVDEQFF. CDR3 bases: TGTGCCAGCAGTCCTCCGGCCGCCGAGGTCGATGAGCAGTTCTTC.

A few counts support this clonotype. The J gene is TRBJ2-3, the V gene TRBV2; 7 bases line up with TRBD2. The V and J ends lost 2 bases and 3 bases, in that order; junction bases with no gene match: 11. Germline CDR1 SNHLY, CDR2 FYNNEI. The CDR3 is 17 amino acids. The CDR3 loop is CASSEIERERGTDTQYF. In DNA form, the CDR3 reads TGTGCCAGCAGTGAAATTGAGCGGGAAAGGGGTACAGATACGCAGTATTTT.